A single sample is the source of the 19 T cell receptor beta chains below, sequenced in a study of T cells after yellow fever vaccination. TCRdb processed the 5' RACE reads anew with MiXCR; each CDR3 protein has one entry. The table lists 300,000 to 400,000 distinct CDR3 sequences, about 4% of them singletons. The material sequenced was PBMCs, taken 5 days after the yellow fever booster vaccination. These receptors originate from a man between 18 and 35 years old who received the YFV17D yellow fever vaccine.

This clonotype came up a few times. The chain has TRBV15 and TRBJ2-7; 8 bases are a match to TRBD1. Germline V gene sequence: CDR1 LNHNV, CDR2 YYDKDF (reference sequence). With 1 base clipped from V and 8 bases from J, the junction kept 4 bases outside the gene matches. This CDR3 is built from 13 residues. The CDR3 region has the DNA TGTGCCACCAGCAGAGGGACAGGGACCCAGCAGTACGTC. Protein product: CATSRGTGTQQYV.

This clonotype has only a few counts. This chain connects TRBV20-1 to TRBJ2-5; D ambiguous. From germline, CDR1 is DFQATT and CDR2 SNEGSKA (reference sequence). The CDR3 spans 12 residues. V gave up 6 bases and J gave up 5 bases, with 13 bases separating them. CDR3 region: CSARPSFETQYF. Written as DNA, the CDR3 is TGCAGTGCGAGGCCTTCCTTCGAGACCCAGTACTTC.

The chain employs TRBV5-1 and TRBJ2-2, with TRBD1 identical over 7 bases. V lost 4 bases and J lost 1; bases outside the gene matches: 4. The CDR3 sequence is 15 residues long. Germline CDR1 reads SGHRS; CDR2 reads YFSETQ. CDR3 nucleotide sequence: TGCGCCAGCAGCAAAAGGGGGCAGAACACCGGGGAGCTGTTTTTT. It specifies CASSKRGQNTGELFF.

The sample holds a few counts of this clonotype. J is TRBJ2-1 and V is TRBV18; D is unclear. The CDR3 runs 14 residues. Germline values: CDR1 KGHSH, CDR2 LQKENI. V lost 3 bases and J 8 bases, leaving 14 bases between the germline ends. In nucleotides, the CDR3 is TGTGCCAGCTCACCGCCCGTCCGCGCCGATGAGCAGTTCTTC. Translating it yields CASSPPVRADEQFF.

The sample holds many counts of this clonotype. The rearrangement links TRBV6-5 to TRBJ2-7; 7 positions match TRBD1. The V gene end was trimmed by 6 bases and the J gene end by 6 bases; junction bases not matched to a gene: 8. Germline V gene data show CDR1 as MNHEY and CDR2 as SVGAGI. CDR3 length: 13 residues. The CDR3 region is CASRTTGVSEQYV. In DNA, the CDR3 is TGTGCCAGCAGGACTACAGGGGTCTCCGAGCAGTACGTC.

This clonotype was detected ten times or more. This chain uses TRBV4-2 with TRBJ2-5, with unresolved D. Germline V gene sequence: CDR1 LGHNA, CDR2 YNFKEQ. With 3 bases removed from V and 5 bases from J, the gap between germline ends came to 10 bases. The CDR3 length is 13 residues. Written as DNA, the CDR3 is TGTGCCAGCAGCCAGAGTGTTGCGGAGACCCAGTACTTC. As protein: CASSQSVAETQYF.

This clonotype has a handful of counts. The chain links TRBV12-3 or TRBV12-4 to TRBJ1-3; weak D call: TRBD1 (5 bases). The CDR3 is made up of 15 amino acids. V was cut by 3 bases and J by 0 bases, with 9 bases left in between. DNA of the CDR3: TGTGCCAGCAGTTTGGGGCAGGGCTCTGGAAACACCATATATTTT. Translating gives CASSLGQGSGNTIYF.

The chain employs TRBV4-3 and TRBJ2-1; 7 nucleotides align to TRBD2. V lost 0 bases and J lost 4; bases outside the gene matches: 3. The CDR3 loop spans 15 amino acids. Germline CDR1 and CDR2: LGHNA and YSLEER. The CDR3 DNA reads TGCGCCAGCAGCCAAGAGCCAGCGGGGTACAATGAGCAGTTCTTC. Translated: CASSQEPAGYNEQFF.

This clonotype was counted at least ten times. The rearrangement links TRBV20-1 to TRBJ2-7; TRBD2 matches at 12 bases. V lost 4 bases and J lost 5; bases outside the gene matches: 9. The CDR3 has 15 residues. Germline values: CDR1 DFQATT, CDR2 SNEGSKA (reference sequence). The CDR3 nucleotides read TGCAGTGCTACCCCACTAGCGGGGGGTAAGAACGAGCAGTACGTC. Its translation: CSATPLAGGKNEQYV.

V and J are TRBV9 and TRBJ2-3; D remains unclear. Trimming removed 4 bases from V and 10 bases from J, with 16 bases in between. Germline V gene data show CDR1 as SGDLS and CDR2 as YYNGEE. The CDR3 has 13 amino acids. CDR3 in DNA: TGTGCCAGCAGCTCCCTTTTTCTAACTCCGCAGTATTTT. Its protein is CASSSLFLTPQYF. Based on the CDR3 plus reference TRBV9 and TRBJ2-3, the full variable domain is DSGVTQTPKHLITATGQRVTLRCSPRSGDLSVYWYQQSLDQGLQFLIQYYNGEERAKGNILERFSAQQFPDLHSELNLSSLELGDSALYFCASSSLFLTPQYFGPGTRLTVL.

This chain connects TRBV7-2 to TRBJ1-6; D not resolved. Trimming shortened V by 3 bases and J by 7 bases, and 10 bases separated the two germline ends. The CDR3 covers 14 residues. CDR1 is SGHTA and CDR2 is FQGNSA in the germline V gene. CDR3 nucleotide sequence: TGTGCCAGCAGCTTTTATGCGGTCAATTCACCCCTCCACTTT. It yields the protein CASSFYAVNSPLHF.

This clonotype showed up just a few times. This chain uses TRBV30 with TRBJ1-1; 8 bases agree with TRBD1. Germline CDR1 GTSNPN, CDR2 SVGIG (reference sequence). This CDR3 is 12 amino acids long. V shed 4 bases and J 10 bases; nucleotides not matched to a gene: 8. For the CDR3, the DNA is TGTGCCTGGACCCCAGGGGGCATGGTAGCTTTCTTT. Its translation: CAWTPGGMVAFF.

The CDR3 nucleotides read TGTGCCAGCAGTAGTTATGGGGACGAGCAGTACTTC. Its translation is CASSSYGDEQYF. The V call is TRBV6-6, the J call TRBJ2-7, with D unresolved. The CDR3 loop spans 12 amino acids. V shed 5 bases and J shed 5 bases, with 10 bases lying between them. From germline, CDR1 is MNHNY and CDR2 SVGAGI (reference sequence).

This clonotype has just a few counts. The chain combines TRBV10-3 with TRBJ2-1; 10 bases agree with TRBD1. Per the germline V gene, CDR1 is ENHRY and CDR2 is SYGVKD. The length of the CDR3 is 14 residues. V lost 10 bases, J lost 5 bases, and 8 bases stayed unmatched. CDR3 sequence (DNA): TGTGCCAACTCGGACAGGGGGGGGAACAATGAGCAGTTCTTC. It codes for CANSDRGGNNEQFF.

The rearrangement uses TRBV7-9 and TRBJ2-7, with D perhaps TRBD1 (5 bases). The CDR3 is made up of 14 amino acids. Trimming cost V 4 bases and J 6 bases, with 16 bases left between them. From germline, CDR1 is SEHNR and CDR2 FQNEAQ (reference sequence). CDR3 DNA: TGTGCCAGCAGCTCCACTACAGGTCTCTCCGAGCAGTACGTC. Amino acid sequence: CASSSTTGLSEQYV.

V gene TRBV5-5 combines with J gene TRBJ2-4; 11 nucleotides match TRBD1. This CDR3 region has 15 residues. Trimming cost V 4 bases and J 7 bases; bases outside gene matches: 7. The germline V gene encodes CDR1 SGHKS and CDR2 YYEKEE (reference sequence). The CDR3 DNA reads as TGTGCCAGCAGCCTCGGACAGGGGGCCCCCAACATTCAGTACTTC. Its protein is CASSLGQGAPNIQYF.

A few counts support this clonotype. The chain links TRBV7-2 to TRBJ2-4; D is ambiguous. The germline V gene encodes CDR1 SGHTA and CDR2 FQGNSA. Trimming stripped 5 bases from V and 0 bases from J, with 11 bases between. The CDR3 extends over 15 amino acids. CDR3 loop: CASSLSGSAKNIQYF. CDR3 in DNA: TGTGCCAGCAGCCTCTCTGGGTCAGCCAAAAACATTCAGTACTTC.

This sequence joins TRBV2 and TRBJ1-1; D may be TRBD1 (6 bases). Trimming pared 6 bases from V and 3 bases from J, leaving 26 bases between. This CDR3 is 18 amino acids long. Germline CDR1 is SNHLY and CDR2 is FYNNEI. The CDR3 DNA reads as TGTGCCAGCAGACCCTTGAGTAGGGGGTTGGGGTATTACACTGAAGCTTTCTTT. It codes for CASRPLSRGLGYYTEAFF.

This clonotype was seen a few times. The genes are TRBV7-6 and TRBJ2-7, with 14 bases aligning to TRBD2. Trimming removed 1 base from V and 4 bases from J; junction bases left unmatched: 9. This CDR3 is built from 18 residues. Germline lookup yields CDR1 SGHVS and CDR2 FNYEAQ. The CDR3 here is CASSLVLDGLAGGYEQYF. The CDR3 DNA sequence: TGTGCCAGCAGCTTAGTGTTGGATGGACTAGCGGGAGGATACGAGCAGTACTTC.